This TCR beta chain was sequenced for a study of T cell repertoires in cytomegalovirus infection. Study summary: Matching HLA type, along with CMV infection, was indicated by public TCR beta signatures.

The germline V gene encodes CDR1 SGHTA and CDR2 FQGNSA. CDR3 length: 16 residues. The junction had 11 bases not matched to a gene; V was cut back by 5 bases and J by 7 bases. In the case of this clonotype: Its antigen is undetermined.

The study, taken as a whole, reports: Summed frequency of shared TCR beta families picked out CMV carriers who also had the relevant HLA. CMV-specific TCR beta clonotypes restricted by HLA-C dominated the ex vivo response.

TCRdb ran MiXCR on the reads and lists one entry per CDR3 protein. The sample has 250,000 to 400,000 distinct CDR3 sequences, roughly 25% seen once. The V and J genes are TRBV7-2 and TRBJ2-1; 10 bases fit TRBD2. The sample in question was cultured PBMCs, obtained from culture after CMV antigen stimulation. The sequence came from a human donor in good health (CMV status not recorded). Some clones in this sample may be carry-over from other donors' samples. This CDR3 reads CASSPQGVAGGNEQFF. For the CDR3, the DNA is TGTGCCAGCAGCCCTCAGGGGGTAGCGGGAGGTAATGAGCAGTTCTTC.